This T cell receptor (beta chain) emerged from a study of T cell repertoires in cytomegalovirus infection. Study background: Indications of both CMV infection and matching HLA type were provided by public TCR beta signatures. Broader study findings: The cumulative frequency of public TCR beta families distinguished individuals who carried CMV together with the relevant HLA.

On this clonotype itself: Its antigen is as yet unknown.

MiXCR, run by TCRdb on the reads, gives a single entry per CDR3 protein. The data contain nearly 700,000 distinct CDR3 sequences, around a third of them seen just once; the ten biggest clones take up over 15%. V lost 0 bases to trimming and J lost 3 bases, with 6 bases between them. There are 15 residues in the CDR3. Germline-derived CDR1 and CDR2 are SGHAT and FQNNGV. This specimen consisted of cultured PBMCs, obtained from culture after CMV antigen stimulation. This clonotype was obtained from a human donor in good health (CMV status not recorded). Some clones in this sample may be carry-over from other donors' samples. The rearrangement joins TRBV11-2 to TRBJ1-6; D remains unclear. The CDR3 loop reads CASSLDALYNSPLHF. In DNA form, the CDR3 reads TGTGCCAGCAGCTTAGATGCCCTCTATAATTCACCCCTCCACTTT. Full variable domain (rest looked up from reference TRBV11-2 and TRBJ1-6): EAGVAQSPRYKIIEKRQSVAFWCNPISGHATLYWYQQILGQGPKLLIQFQNNGVVDDSQLPKDRFSAERLKGVDSTLKIQPAKLEDSAVYLCASSLDALYNSPLHFGNGTRLTVT.